The 20 T cell receptor beta chains below come from one sample, sequenced in a study of metastatic and nonmetastatic thyroid tumors. There were no patients who had received any treatment before thyroid surgery. MiXCR was used by TCRdb to re-call the PCR reads. The sample lists 85,000 to 100,000 clones, 10% to 15% occurring once. The sequencing sample was made of blood. All receptors derive from a female donor with papillary thyroid cancer or a benign thyroid nodule (not recorded which). Some clones in this sample may be carry-over from other donors' samples.

A word on this clone: Here the CDR3 omits its conserved ending phenylalanine or tryptophan, so a read error is the likely source. The V call is TRBV7-8, the J call TRBJ2-1; tentatively, D is TRBD2 (6 bases). The length of the CDR3 is 14 residues. Trimming removed 10 bases at V and 9 bases at J, with 22 bases between. Germline CDR1 SGHVS, CDR2 FQNEAQ. This CDR3 reads CATLGLEGWGEQFL. As DNA, the CDR3 is TGTGCCACACTCGGGTTGGAGGGTTGGGGTGAGCAGTTCCTC.

This clone has ten or more counts. This sequence joins TRBV15 and TRBJ1-6; D remains ambiguous. The CDR3 runs 12 residues. Germline-derived CDR1 and CDR2 are LNHNV and YYDKDF (reference sequence). Trimming shortened V by 2 bases and J by 7 bases, and 3 bases separated the two germline ends. CDR3: CATSRTNSPLHF. The CDR3 coding sequence is TGTGCCACCAGCAGAACAAATTCACCCCTCCACTTT.

This clone was seen repeatedly, ten times or more. This sequence joins TRBV12-3 or TRBV12-4 and TRBJ2-7; possible D gene TRBD1, 6 bases. This CDR3 contains 13 residues. Trimming removed 1 base at V and 7 bases at J, with 11 bases between. The CDR3 reads CASSLGQVYEQYF. Here the CDR3 DNA reads TGTGCCAGCAGTTTAGGACAGGTCTATGAGCAGTACTTC.

There are a few counts of this clone. A much more abundant neighbour one base away suggests this may be a read error. This sequence joins TRBV10-3 and TRBJ2-2, with 8 bases fitting TRBD1. CDR3 length: 14 residues. V was pared by 7 bases and J by 4 bases, with 5 bases of the junction left unmatched. Germline-derived CDR1 and CDR2 are ENHRY and SYGVKD. CDR3 in amino acids: CAIIPGQGTGELFF. Here the CDR3 DNA reads TGTGCCATCATACCCGGACAGGGCACCGGGGAGCTGTTTTTT.

The V call is TRBV11-2, the J call TRBJ2-7, with D tentatively TRBD1 (6 bases). Germline V gene data show CDR1 as SGHAT and CDR2 as FQNNGV. The CDR3 contains 13 residues. Trimming took 3 bases from V and 5 from J, leaving 11 bases between them. CDR3 bases: TGTGCCAGCAGCTTTCAGGCAGGGGACGAGCAGTACTTC. As protein: CASSFQAGDEQYF.

By share, this clone counts as medium-sized. The chain combines TRBV4-1 with TRBJ2-7, with 10 bases matching TRBD1. V was clipped by 4 bases and J by 4 bases; unmatched bases: 4. CDR1 and CDR2 from the germline V gene are MGHRA and YSYEKL. There are 14 residues in the CDR3. The CDR3 is CASSPGQGGYEQYF. For the CDR3, the DNA is TGCGCCAGCAGCCCCGGACAGGGGGGGTACGAGCAGTACTTC.

This clone was counted ten times or more. This chain joins TRBV19 and TRBJ1-1; 10 nucleotides line up with TRBD1. The CDR3 spans 16 residues. CDR1 and CDR2 from the germline V gene are LNHDA and SQIVND (reference sequence). After removal of 1 base from V and 5 bases from J, the junction contained 7 bases not matched to a gene. The CDR3 sequence: CASSIGNPGQGTEAFF. The CDR3 DNA is TGTGCCAGTAGTATAGGGAATCCGGGACAGGGGACTGAAGCTTTCTTT.

This chain uses TRBV27 with TRBJ2-2; tentative D call: TRBD2 (6 bases). With 4 bases removed from V and 7 bases from J, the gap between germline ends came to 19 bases. The CDR3 has 16 amino acids. Germline V lookup: CDR1 MNHEY, CDR2 SMNVEV (reference sequence). The CDR3 protein is CASSSQSGVLCGELFF. CDR3 sequence (DNA): TGTGCCAGCAGTTCCCAATCGGGAGTTCTTTGCGGGGAGCTGTTTTTT.

This clone was seen many times. The chain carries TRBV28 and TRBJ2-7; tentative D call: TRBD1 (6 bases). The V and J ends lost 6 bases and 3 bases respectively, with 9 bases between them. Germline CDR1 and CDR2: MDHEN and SYDVKM. The CDR3 runs to 12 residues. The CDR3 DNA reads as TGTGCCAGCAGACAGGGTGTCTACGAGCAGTACTTC. Translated, it gives CASRQGVYEQYF.

V and J are TRBV6-2 or TRBV6-3 and TRBJ2-7; D is uncertain. The CDR3 runs 15 residues. V lost 0 bases and J lost 2, with 11 bases in between. Germline CDR1 is MNHEY and CDR2 is SVGEGT. For the CDR3, the DNA is TGTGCCAGCAGTTACTCGATGCAGGAGACCTACGAGCAGTACTTC. Protein sequence: CASSYSMQETYEQYF.

This clone was counted at least ten times. V and J are TRBV27 and TRBJ1-1; D gene uncertain. This CDR3 contains 13 residues. The V end lost 1 base, the J end lost 4 bases, and 7 bases lay between the germline ends. CDR1 is MNHEY, CDR2 SMNVEV, per germline (reference sequence). The CDR3 here is CASSLYRGTEAFF. CDR3 nucleotide sequence: TGTGCCAGCAGTTTATACCGGGGCACTGAAGCTTTCTTT.

As regards this clone: An end of the junction differs from the germline gene, which may be a read error. This rearrangement joins TRBV6-5 to TRBJ2-1; D is perhaps TRBD2 (5 bases). CDR1 MNHEY and CDR2 SVGAGI come from the germline V gene. The CDR3 runs 13 residues. DNA for the CDR3: TGTGCTAGCAGTTACTTCGACTACAATGAGCAATTCTTC. Protein: CASSYFDYNEQFF.

This clone has ten or more counts. The chain carries TRBV24-1 and TRBJ2-5; D unresolved. The ends were cut back, 3 bases at V and 4 bases at J, with 8 bases in the middle. In germline, CDR1 is KGHDR, CDR2 SFDVKD. This CDR3 has 13 amino acids. CDR3 coding DNA: TGTGCCACCAGTGATGTGGGTCGAGAGACCCAGTACTTC. The encoded protein is CATSDVGRETQYF.

This clone was picked up many times. The rearrangement uses TRBV6-2 or TRBV6-3 and TRBJ2-7; tentatively, D is TRBD2 (5 bases). V gave up 0 bases and J gave up 3 bases, with 21 bases separating them. Germline-derived CDR1 and CDR2 are MNHEY and SVGEGT. The CDR3 runs 18 residues. The CDR3 region is CASSYSSGFWAGNYEQYF. The CDR3 DNA reads TGTGCCAGCAGTTACTCGTCTGGGTTTTGGGCCGGGAACTACGAGCAGTACTTC.

This clone has just a few counts. Possible read error: a much larger clone is one base away. V is TRBV25-1 and J is TRBJ1-2, with no clear D. This CDR3 region has 9 residues. The germline V gene encodes CDR1 MGHDK and CDR2 SYGVNS. The CDR3 region is CVSSERVPF. The CDR3 DNA reads TGTGTCAGCAGTGAGAGAGTGCCCTTC.

As concerns this clone: A much larger clone sits a single nucleotide away, making a read error possible. The chain uses TRBV11-2 and TRBJ2-1, with D maybe TRBD1 (5 bases). The CDR3 covers 17 residues. Trimming stripped 4 bases from V and 6 bases from J, with 22 bases between. Germline CDR1 is SGHAT and CDR2 is FQNNGV. CDR3 in amino acids: CASSSPLPADTCNEQFF. In nucleotides, the CDR3 is TGTGCCAGCAGCTCCCCCCTCCCGGCGGACACCTGCAATGAGCAGTTCTTC. Full variable domain (remainder filled in from reference TRBV11-2 and TRBJ2-1): EAGVAQSPRYKIIEKRQSVAFWCNPISGHATLYWYQQILGQGPKLLIQFQNNGVVDDSQLPKDRFSAERLKGVDSTLKIQPAKLEDSAVYLCASSSPLPADTCNEQFFGPGTRLTVL.

In this sample, this clone turned up many times. This chain uses TRBV19 with TRBJ2-1, with D perhaps TRBD2 (6 bases). Germline-derived CDR1 and CDR2 are LNHDA and SQIVND (reference sequence). Trimming shortened V by 4 bases and J by 4 bases, and 14 bases separated the two germline ends. The length of the CDR3 is 15 residues. The CDR3 spells CASSTIGGSYNEQFF. CDR3 DNA sequence: TGTGCCAGTAGTACTATTGGGGGGTCATACAATGAGCAGTTCTTC.

Details on this clone: One end of the junction varies from germline; a read error may be responsible. J is TRBJ1-3 and V is TRBV6-2 or TRBV6-3; D is unclear. Germline loops: CDR1 MNHEY, CDR2 SVGEGT. The CDR3 is 14 residues long. CDR3 DNA: TGTGCCAACACTCGGGGATCCCCTGGAAACACAATATATTTT. This codes for CANTRGSPGNTIYF.

This clone was observed at least ten times. The V and J genes are TRBV7-9 and TRBJ1-2; 10 bases are a match to TRBD1. The CDR3 sequence is 15 residues long. Germline V gives CDR1 SEHNR, CDR2 FQNEAQ (reference sequence). The ends lost 4 bases at V and 8 bases at J; junction bases unmatched: 10. As DNA, the CDR3 is TGTGCCAGCAGCTCCCAGGGACAGGGGAGCAAAGGCTACACCTTC. It specifies CASSSQGQGSKGYTF.

The V gene is TRBV4-2, the J gene TRBJ2-2, with TRBD2 identical over 8 bases. Germline V CDR1 and CDR2: LGHNA, YNFKEQ. The V gene end was trimmed by 1 base and the J gene end by 4 bases; junction bases not matched to a gene: 2. The length of the CDR3 is 15 residues. The CDR3 region has the DNA TGTGCCAGCAGCCAAGCTGCGGGAGGCACCGGGGAGCTGTTTTTT. This codes for CASSQAAGGTGELFF.